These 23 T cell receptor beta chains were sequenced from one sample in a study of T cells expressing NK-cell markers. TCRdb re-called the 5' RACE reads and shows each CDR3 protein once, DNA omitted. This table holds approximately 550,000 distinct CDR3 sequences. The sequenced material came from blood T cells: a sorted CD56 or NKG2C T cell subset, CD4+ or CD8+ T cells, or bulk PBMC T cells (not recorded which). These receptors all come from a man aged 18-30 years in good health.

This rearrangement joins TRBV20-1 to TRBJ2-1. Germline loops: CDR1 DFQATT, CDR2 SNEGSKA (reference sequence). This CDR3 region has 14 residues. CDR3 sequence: CSARSGFSYNEQFF.

The CDR3 loop is CASRLMNYNEQFF. The J gene is TRBJ2-1, the V gene TRBV12-3 or TRBV12-4. This CDR3 comprises 13 residues.

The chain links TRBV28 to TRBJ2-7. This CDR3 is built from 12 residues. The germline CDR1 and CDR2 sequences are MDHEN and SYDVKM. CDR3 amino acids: CASIGLNYEQYF.

The CDR3 protein is CASTSALSGELFF. The gene calls are TRBV7-9 and TRBJ2-2. Germline V gives CDR1 SEHNR, CDR2 FQNEAQ (reference sequence). The CDR3 spans 13 residues. Looking up the rest from reference TRBV7-9 and TRBJ2-2 gives the full variable domain: DTGVSQNPRHKITKRGQNVTFRCDPISEHNRLYWYRQTLGQGPEFLTYFQNEAQLEKSRLLSDRFSAERPKGSFSTLEIQRTEQGDSAMYLCASTSALSGELFFGEGSRLTVL.

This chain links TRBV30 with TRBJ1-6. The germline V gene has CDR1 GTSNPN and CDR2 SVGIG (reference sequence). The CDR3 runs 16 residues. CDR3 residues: CAWSPGEALNNSPLHF. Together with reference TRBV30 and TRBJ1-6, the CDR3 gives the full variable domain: SQTIHQWPATLVQPVGSPLSLECTVEGTSNPNLYWYRQAAGRGLQLLFYSVGIGQISSEVPQNLSASRPQDRQFILSSKKLLLSDSGFYLCAWSPGEALNNSPLHFGNGTRLTVT.

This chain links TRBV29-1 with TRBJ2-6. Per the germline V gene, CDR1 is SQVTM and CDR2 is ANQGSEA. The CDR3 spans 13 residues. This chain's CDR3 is CSVQGSGANVLTF. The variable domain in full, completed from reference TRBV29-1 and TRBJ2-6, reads SAVISQKPSRDICQRGTSLTIQCQVDSQVTMMFWYRQQPGQSLTLIATANQGSEATYESGFVIDKFPISRPNLTFSTLTVSNMSPEDSSIYLCSVQGSGANVLTFGAGSRLTVL.

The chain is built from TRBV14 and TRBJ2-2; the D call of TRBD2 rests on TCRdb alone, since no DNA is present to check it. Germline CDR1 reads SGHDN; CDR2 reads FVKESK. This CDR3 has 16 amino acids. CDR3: CASSDGLAVNTGELFF.

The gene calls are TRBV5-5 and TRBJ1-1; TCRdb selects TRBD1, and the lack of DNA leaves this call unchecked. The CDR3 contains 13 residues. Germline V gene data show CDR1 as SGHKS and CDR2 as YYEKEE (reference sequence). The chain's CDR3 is CASRIGTDLYAFF.

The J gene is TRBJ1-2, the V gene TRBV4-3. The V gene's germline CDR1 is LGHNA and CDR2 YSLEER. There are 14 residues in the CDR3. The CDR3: CASSQDDGGYGYTF.

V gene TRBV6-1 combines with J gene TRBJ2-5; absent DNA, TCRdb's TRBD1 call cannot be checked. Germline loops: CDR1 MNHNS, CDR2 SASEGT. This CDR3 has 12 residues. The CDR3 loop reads CASKGMRETQYF.

The CDR3 reads CASQDRSYEKLFF. This rearrangement joins TRBV6-2 or TRBV6-3 to TRBJ1-4. Germline values: CDR1 MNHEY, CDR2 SVGEGT. The CDR3 contains 13 residues.

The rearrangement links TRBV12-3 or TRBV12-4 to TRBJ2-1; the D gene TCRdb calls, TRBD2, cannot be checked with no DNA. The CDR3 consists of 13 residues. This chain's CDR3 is CASSPGLGHEQFF.

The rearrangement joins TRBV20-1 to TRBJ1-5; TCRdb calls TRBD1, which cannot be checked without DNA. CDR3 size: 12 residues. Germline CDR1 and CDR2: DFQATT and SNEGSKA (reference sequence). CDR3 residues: CSAGGSVRPQHF.

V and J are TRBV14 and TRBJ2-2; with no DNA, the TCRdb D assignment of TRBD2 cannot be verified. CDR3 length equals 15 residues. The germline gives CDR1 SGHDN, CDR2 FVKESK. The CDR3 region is CASSQGLPNTGELFF. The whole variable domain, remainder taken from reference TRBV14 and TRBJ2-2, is EAGVTQFPSHSVIEKGQTVTLRCDPISGHDNLYWYRRVMGKEIKFLLHFVKESKQDESGMPNNRFLAERTGGTYSTLKVQPAELEDSGVYFCASSQGLPNTGELFFGEGSRLTVL.

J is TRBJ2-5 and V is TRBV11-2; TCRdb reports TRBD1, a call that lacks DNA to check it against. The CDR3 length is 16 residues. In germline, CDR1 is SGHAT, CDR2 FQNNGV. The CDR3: CASSLVGATYQETQYF.

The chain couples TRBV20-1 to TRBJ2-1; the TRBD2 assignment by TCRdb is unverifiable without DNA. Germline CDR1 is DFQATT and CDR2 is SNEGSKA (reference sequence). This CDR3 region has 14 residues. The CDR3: CSAVREVGYNEQFF.

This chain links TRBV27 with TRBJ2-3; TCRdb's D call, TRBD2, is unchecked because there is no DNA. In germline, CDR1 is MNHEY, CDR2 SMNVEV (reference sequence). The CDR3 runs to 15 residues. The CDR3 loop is CASSRTSGGSDTQYF.

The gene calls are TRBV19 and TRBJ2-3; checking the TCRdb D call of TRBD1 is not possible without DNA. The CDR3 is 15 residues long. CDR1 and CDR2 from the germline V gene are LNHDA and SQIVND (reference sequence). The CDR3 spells CASSTGQWPTDTQYF.

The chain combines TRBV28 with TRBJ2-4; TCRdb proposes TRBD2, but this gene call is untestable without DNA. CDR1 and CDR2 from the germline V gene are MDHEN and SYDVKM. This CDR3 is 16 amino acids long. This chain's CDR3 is CASSSPGLKGINIQYF.

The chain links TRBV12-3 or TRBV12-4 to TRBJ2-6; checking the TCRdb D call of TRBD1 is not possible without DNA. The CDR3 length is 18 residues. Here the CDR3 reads CASSPGTGRFTGANVLTF.

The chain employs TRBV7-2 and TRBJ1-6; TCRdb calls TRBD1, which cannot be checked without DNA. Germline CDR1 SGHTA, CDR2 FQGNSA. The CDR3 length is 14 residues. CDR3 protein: CASSPGTGRSPLHF.

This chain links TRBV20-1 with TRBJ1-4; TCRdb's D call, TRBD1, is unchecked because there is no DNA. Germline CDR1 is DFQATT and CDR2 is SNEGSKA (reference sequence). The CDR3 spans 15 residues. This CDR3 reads CSASTPGGQGEKLFF.

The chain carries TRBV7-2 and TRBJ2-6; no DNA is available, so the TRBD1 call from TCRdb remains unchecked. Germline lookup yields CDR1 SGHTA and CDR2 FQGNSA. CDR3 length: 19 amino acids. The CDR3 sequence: CASSLALWQGSSGANVLTF.